These 7 T cell receptor beta chains came from one sample sequenced in a study of graft-versus-host responses after intestinal transplantation. Antigen specificity for these receptors is unknown. Libraries were prepared by immunoSEQ multiplex PCR; TCRdb keeps only in-frame clonotypes and omits some of them. The data hold some 83,000 clones, with roughly 89% observed a single time. Sequences were derived from unstimulated CD4+ T cells sorted from spleen or lymph node cells, sampled before intestinal transplant. The receptors were sampled from a human donor who received an intestinal transplant.

The genes are TRBV5-1 and TRBJ2-5; 9 bases align to TRBD1. The CDR3 is 14 amino acids. Germline V CDR1 and CDR2: SGHRS, YFSETQ. Trimming took 3 bases from V and 5 from J; bases not matched to a gene: 5. The CDR3 sequence is CASSSQGARETQYF. The CDR3 DNA sequence: TGCGCCAGCAGCTCACAGGGGGCTAGGGAGACCCAGTACTTC.

J is TRBJ2-7 and V is TRBV10-3; maybe TRBD1 (6 bases). With 3 bases removed from V and 0 bases from J, the gap between germline ends came to 9 bases. This CDR3 spans 14 amino acids. Germline assignment: CDR1 ENHRY and CDR2 SYGVKD. The CDR3 spells CAISEGDNSYEQYF. CDR3 in DNA: TGTGCCATCAGTGAAGGGGACAACTCCTACGAGCAGTACTTC.

The gene calls are TRBV19 and TRBJ2-1; 9 bases line up with TRBD2. Germline V gene lookup returns CDR1 LNHDA and CDR2 SQIVND (reference sequence). This CDR3 is 15 amino acids long. V lost 6 bases, J lost 6 bases, and 9 bases stayed unmatched. The CDR3 spells CASRHPGLAVNEQFF. DNA of the CDR3: TGTGCCAGTAGGCACCCGGGACTAGCTGTCAATGAGCAGTTCTTC.

This rearrangement joins TRBV20-1 to TRBJ1-1, with D perhaps TRBD1 (5 bases). Per the germline V gene, CDR1 is DFQATT and CDR2 is SNEGSKA (reference sequence). V shed 6 bases and J shed 7 bases, with 12 bases lying between them. This CDR3 spans 11 amino acids. The CDR3 nucleotides are TGCAGTGCGCGAAGGGGCTATGAAGCTTTCTTT. Its protein is CSARRGYEAFF.

The chain recombines TRBV18 with TRBJ1-5; possibly TRBD1 for D (5 bases). The germline V gene has CDR1 KGHSH and CDR2 LQKENI. This CDR3 is 13 amino acids long. V dropped 2 bases and J dropped 5 bases, with 7 bases sitting between them. CDR3 coding DNA: TGTGCCAGCTCACCAGACAGCTATCAGCCCCAGCATTTT. Translation: CASSPDSYQPQHF.

The chain links TRBV14 to TRBJ2-3; TRBD2 aligns across 13 bases. V was pared by 0 bases and J by 0 bases, with 9 bases of the junction left unmatched. Germline V CDR1 and CDR2: SGHDN, FVKESK. This CDR3 has 20 amino acids. CDR3 sequence reads: CASSQDGTTGLAGSTDTQYF. The CDR3 region has the DNA TGTGCCAGCAGCCAAGATGGGACGACGGGACTAGCGGGGAGCACAGATACGCAGTATTTT.

The chain is built from TRBV4-3 and TRBJ1-2, with a possible D match to TRBD1 (5 bases). Per germline, CDR1 LGHNA and CDR2 YSLEER. V was cut by 4 bases and J by 7 bases, with 19 bases left in between. The CDR3 covers 15 residues. In nucleotides, the CDR3 is TGCGCCAGCAGCCGGGGACTGGGGGGAGGTCGTGGCTACACCTTC. Amino acids: CASSRGLGGGRGYTF.